The 19 T cell receptor beta chains reported below all come from one sample, sequenced in a study of T cells in Graves' hyperthyroidism and ophthalmopathy. There were TCR beta CDR3 regions amplified from RNA transcripts. The HTBI primer set drove a first-round RT-PCR of the TCR CDR3. One entry per CDR3 protein results from TCRdb running MiXCR on the multiplex PCR reads. Of 700,000 to 850,000 distinct CDR3 sequences listed, approximately 36% are singletons. The sequencing sample was made of blood. Receptor source: a woman aged 40 to 55 with Graves' hyperthyroidism.

The V and J genes are TRBV6-5 and TRBJ2-5; D unresolved. CDR1 is MNHEY, CDR2 SVGAGI, per germline. The CDR3 extends over 15 amino acids. With 3 bases removed from V and 4 bases from J, the gap between germline ends came to 15 bases. CDR3 DNA sequence: TGTGCCAGCAGTTATAGAGCCCTCTCCAGAGAGACCCAGTACTTC. It encodes CASSYRALSRETQYF.

This clonotype was counted a few times. The gene calls are TRBV6-1 and TRBJ1-5; unclear D gene. The V and J ends lost 6 bases and 5 bases respectively, with 11 bases between them. This CDR3 has 13 amino acids. Per germline, CDR1 MNHNS and CDR2 SASEGT. CDR3 DNA sequence: TGTGCCAGCAGCCTCTTGACGGATCAGCCCCAGCATTTT. This codes for CASSLLTDQPQHF.

The chain combines TRBV19 with TRBJ1-1; D is undetermined. Trimming took 9 bases from V and 2 from J, leaving 19 bases between them. The germline V gene has CDR1 LNHDA and CDR2 SQIVND (reference sequence). The CDR3 contains 15 residues. The CDR3 DNA sequence: TGTGCCAGCAGCCAAGAGACGGGCAGAAACACTGAAGCTTTCTTT. It is translated as CASSQETGRNTEAFF.

The chain has TRBV2 and TRBJ2-7; D is possibly TRBD1 or TRBD2 (5 bases each). CDR1 SNHLY and CDR2 FYNNEI come from the germline V gene. V lost 7 bases and J lost 4, with 11 bases in between. CDR3 length equals 12 residues. In nucleotides, the CDR3 is TGTGCCAGCATGGGGGTACCTTACGAGCAGTACTTC. It encodes CASMGVPYEQYF.

The table lists this clonotype with many counts. The chain couples TRBV2 to TRBJ1-4; TRBD1 agrees at 9 bases. CDR1 is SNHLY, CDR2 FYNNEI, per germline. The ends lost 6 bases at V and 7 bases at J; junction bases unmatched: 9. The CDR3 covers 15 residues. CDR3: CASRTDRGLVEKLFF. In DNA form, the CDR3 reads TGTGCCAGCAGGACGGACAGGGGTTTGGTTGAAAAACTGTTTTTT.

The sample holds a few counts of this clonotype. The chain carries TRBV20-1 and TRBJ2-2, with 7 bases matching TRBD2. This CDR3 has 17 residues. The V segment lost 5 bases and the J segment 5 bases; nucleotides outside the gene matches: 17. The germline V gene has CDR1 DFQATT and CDR2 SNEGSKA (reference sequence). CDR3 sequence (DNA): TGCAGTGCTCTCCCGACTAGCCTCAACGGATGGACCGGGGAGCTGTTTTTT. This translates into CSALPTSLNGWTGELFF.

This clonotype was seen repeatedly, ten times or more. CDR3 loop: CASSRGLAGNTGELFF. Here the CDR3 DNA reads TGTGCCAGCAGCCGAGGACTAGCGGGGAACACCGGGGAGCTGTTTTTT. The chain couples TRBV7-2 to TRBJ2-2; 11 bases fit TRBD2. With 5 bases clipped from V and 1 base from J, the junction kept 3 bases outside the gene matches. The CDR3 consists of 16 residues. Germline V lookup: CDR1 SGHTA, CDR2 FQGNSA. The full variable domain, with the rest looked up from reference TRBV7-2 and TRBJ2-2, is GAGVSQSPSNKVTEKGKDVELRCDPISGHTALYWYRQSLGQGLEFLIYFQGNSAPDKSGLPSDRFSAERTGGSVSTLTIQRTQQEDSAVYLCASSRGLAGNTGELFFGEGSRLTVL.

The rearrangement joins TRBV20-1 to TRBJ2-7, with D possibly being TRBD2 (6 bases). This CDR3 is built from 12 residues. From germline, CDR1 is DFQATT and CDR2 SNEGSKA (reference sequence). The V gene lost 2 bases and the J gene lost 6 bases, with 11 bases spanning the gap. This CDR3 reads CSARKGTFEQYF. CDR3 nucleotides: TGCAGTGCTAGAAAGGGGACTTTCGAGCAGTACTTC.

The J gene is TRBJ2-7, the V gene TRBV20-1; D is perhaps TRBD1 or TRBD2 (6 bases each). The CDR3 has 12 residues. V was trimmed by 3 bases and J by 3 bases, leaving 9 bases between them. Germline values: CDR1 DFQATT, CDR2 SNEGSKA (reference sequence). The DNA of the CDR3 is TGCAGTGCTAGCGGGGGCCGCTACGAGCAGTACTTC. It translates to CSASGGRYEQYF.

The chain is built from TRBV2 and TRBJ1-2, with D possibly being TRBD1 (5 bases). V was pared by 4 bases and J by 12 bases, with 21 bases between. The CDR3 runs 14 residues. CDR1 and CDR2 from the germline V gene are SNHLY and FYNNEI. DNA of the CDR3: TGTGCCAGCAGTGCGGGCAGGGTCGAGTCTGGAAACACCTTC. Residues: CASSAGRVESGNTF.

This clonotype was counted at least ten times. V gene TRBV29-1 combines with J gene TRBJ2-7, with 10 positions matching TRBD1. Germline CDR1 SQVTM, CDR2 ANQGSEA. J gave up 1 base and V 0 bases, and 3 bases lay outside the gene matches. This CDR3 region has 15 residues. The DNA of the CDR3 is TGCAGCGTTGAAGAAAGGGACAGGGGTTCCTACGAGCAGTACTTC. Translated, it gives CSVEERDRGSYEQYF.

The chain joins TRBV4-3 to TRBJ1-2, with TRBD1 as a possible D gene (5 bases). CDR1 and CDR2 (germline): LGHNA, YSLEER. V dropped 1 base and J dropped 5 bases, with 8 bases sitting between them. The CDR3 length is 13 residues. CDR3 sequence reads: CASSQVQGYGYTF. The CDR3 DNA follows: TGCGCCAGCAGCCAAGTTCAGGGATATGGCTACACCTTC.

Only one count was recorded for this clonotype. The chain uses TRBV6-2 or TRBV6-3 and TRBJ2-2; D remains unclear. The CDR3 loop spans 13 amino acids. V was pared by 8 bases and J by 2 bases, with 9 bases between. CDR1 MNHEY and CDR2 SVGEGT come from the germline V gene. CDR3 amino acids: CASEDGNTGELFF. CDR3 in DNA: TGTGCCAGCGAAGACGGTAACACCGGGGAGCTGTTTTTT.

In regard to this clonotype: Possible read error: a much larger clone is one base away. The chain is built from TRBV7-9 and TRBJ1-6; TRBD1 matches 7 bases. This CDR3 has 17 residues. The germline V gene has CDR1 SEHNR and CDR2 FQNEAQ (reference sequence). V shed 5 bases and J 9 bases; nucleotides not matched to a gene: 16. The DNA of the CDR3 is TGTGCCAGCAGCCGTGCCGTCTACAGGGGATTTGGTTCACCCCTCCACTTT. Translated, it gives CASSRAVYRGFGSPLHF.

The chain uses TRBV9 and TRBJ2-2; 9 bases fit TRBD1. This CDR3 is built from 18 residues. J lost 7 bases, V lost 4 bases, and 17 bases had no gene match. Per germline, CDR1 SGDLS and CDR2 YYNGEE. CDR3 coding DNA: TGTGCCAGCAGCCGATACAACAGGGGGCCTACCTTACTCGGGGAGCTGTTTTTT. Translating it yields CASSRYNRGPTLLGELFF.

The chain couples TRBV7-9 to TRBJ1-2; D remains ambiguous. The CDR3 is 14 amino acids. Trimming cost V 3 bases and J 13 bases, with 21 bases left between them. The V gene's germline CDR1 is SEHNR and CDR2 FQNEAQ (reference sequence). CDR3 DNA: TGTGCCAGCAGCTTCGACTCTGGAGACAAAGGTCGCACCTTC. This gives the protein CASSFDSGDKGRTF.

This clonotype was seen many times. The chain links TRBV2 to TRBJ1-2; no reliable D call. CDR3 length: 16 residues. The germline V and J ends were trimmed by 5 bases and 5 bases, with 21 bases remaining between them. CDR1 SNHLY and CDR2 FYNNEI come from the germline V gene. CDR3 sequence: CASSSPLGGLKYGYTF. The CDR3 nucleotides read TGTGCCAGCAGTTCTCCCCTAGGTGGGTTGAAATATGGCTACACCTTC.

The chain combines TRBV7-2 with TRBJ1-6; no firm D call. Germline CDR1 reads SGHTA; CDR2 reads FQGNSA. This CDR3 region has 16 residues. The germline V and J ends were trimmed by 4 bases and 0 bases, with 10 bases remaining between them. The CDR3 loop reads CASSSVLGSYNSPLHF. DNA of the CDR3: TGTGCCAGCAGCTCCGTTTTGGGCTCCTATAATTCACCCCTCCACTTT.

This clonotype came up many times. The chain recombines TRBV7-2 with TRBJ1-2; 7 bases are a match to TRBD1. Germline-derived CDR1 and CDR2 are SGHTA and FQGNSA. With 1 base clipped from V and 4 bases from J, the junction kept 3 bases outside the gene matches. The CDR3 runs to 14 residues. CDR3: CASSLEGAFYGYTF. In DNA form, the CDR3 reads TGTGCCAGCAGCTTAGAGGGGGCGTTCTATGGCTACACCTTC.